These 11 T cell receptor beta chains share one sample of origin, sequenced in a study of PD-L1 blockade in urothelial cancer. TCRdb's table, derived via immunoSEQ multiplex PCR, lists solely in-frame clones and lacks some. This sample yields about 100,000 clones, of which 90% to 95% are seen a single time; under 0.95% belongs to the top ten. This sample comprised PBMCs, obtained around atezolizumab (anti-PD-L1) treatment. These receptors were collected from a woman aged 80 or over with urothelial cancer.

The CDR3 coding sequence is TGCGCCAGCAGTGAGGGGGACAGGAGGGATGAGCAGTTCTTC. It translates to CASSEGDRRDEQFF. The V call is TRBV10-2, the J call TRBJ2-1; 8 positions agree with TRBD1. Germline trimming cut 2 bases from V and 8 bases from J; bases unmatched to any gene: 5. CDR3 length: 14 residues. Germline-derived CDR1 and CDR2 are WSHSY and SAAADI.

The chain has TRBV4-2 and TRBJ1-4; 9 nucleotides align to TRBD1. This CDR3 has 17 residues. J lost 4 bases, V lost 0 bases, and 6 bases had no gene match. The germline V gene encodes CDR1 LGHNA and CDR2 YNFKEQ. CDR3 sequence reads: CASSQEPRTGVNEKLFF. The CDR3, as DNA: TGTGCCAGCAGCCAAGAGCCCCGGACAGGGGTTAATGAAAAACTGTTTTTT.

The DNA of the CDR3 is TGTGCCAGCAGCTCGTGGACTAGCGTCTACGAGCAGTACTTC. Translation gives CASSSWTSVYEQYF. V usage is TRBV11-2 and J usage is TRBJ2-7; 9 bases fit TRBD2. The CDR3 consists of 14 residues. The germline CDR1 and CDR2 sequences are SGHAT and FQNNGV. V dropped 4 bases and J dropped 3; count of bases not matched to a gene: 4.

The gene calls are TRBV28 and TRBJ1-2; a possible D gene is TRBD1 (6 bases). This CDR3 is built from 15 residues. Deletions cut 1 base from V and 3 bases from J, with 12 bases between. Germline CDR1 is MDHEN and CDR2 is SYDVKM. This chain's CDR3 is CASSLSGAADYGYTF. Here the CDR3 DNA reads TGTGCCAGCAGTTTATCAGGGGCAGCGGACTATGGCTACACCTTC.

V usage is TRBV10-3 and J usage is TRBJ1-5; no clear D gene. The germline gives CDR1 ENHRY, CDR2 SYGVKD. This CDR3 comprises 13 residues. V was pared by 7 bases and J by 4 bases, with 11 bases between. The CDR3 nucleotides are TGTGCCATCAAAGAGGGAGATAATCAGCCCCAGCATTTT. Translating gives CAIKEGDNQPQHF.

The chain joins TRBV29-1 to TRBJ1-2, with D unclear. Germline values: CDR1 SQVTM, CDR2 ANQGSEA. The CDR3 runs to 12 residues. V was cut by 4 bases and J by 0 bases, with 6 bases left in between. The CDR3: CSVGGANYGYTF. CDR3 nucleotides: TGCAGCGTTGGGGGAGCTAACTATGGCTACACCTTC.

The chain is built from TRBV28 and TRBJ2-7, with TRBD2 matching over 10 bases. The CDR3 is 15 residues long. Germline CDR1 reads MDHEN; CDR2 reads SYDVKM. Trimming took 6 bases from V and 1 from J; bases not matched to a gene: 6. The CDR3 loop is CASSRPGLASYEQYF. CDR3 DNA: TGTGCCAGCAGCCGACCGGGACTAGCGTCCTACGAGCAGTACTTC.

The chain recombines TRBV28 with TRBJ1-2; maybe TRBD1 (5 bases). In germline, CDR1 is MDHEN, CDR2 SYDVKM. This CDR3 has 13 amino acids. V was trimmed by 6 bases and J by 4 bases, leaving 12 bases between them. CDR3 loop: CASRPLDTYGYTF. CDR3 sequence (DNA): TGTGCCAGCAGACCCCTGGACACCTATGGCTACACCTTC.

The CDR3 DNA reads TGTGCCACCAGTCGGGAGACAGGGTTCTCCGGGGAGCTGTTTTTT. This gives the protein CATSRETGFSGELFF. The chain recombines TRBV15 with TRBJ2-2, with D perhaps TRBD1 (7 bases). The CDR3 is 15 amino acids. Per germline, CDR1 LNHNV and CDR2 YYDKDF (reference sequence). V was shortened by 6 bases and J by 6 bases, with 17 bases between the two germline ends.

This clone is a singleton in its sample. The chain is built from TRBV6-1 and TRBJ2-7; weak D call: TRBD2 (7 bases). The CDR3 loop spans 14 amino acids. In germline, CDR1 is MNHNS, CDR2 SASEGT. V lost 5 bases and J 2 bases, leaving 13 bases between the germline ends. The CDR3 loop is CASSRGGAPYEQYF. CDR3 coding DNA: TGTGCCAGCAGTCGTGGGGGGGCCCCCTACGAGCAGTACTTC.

The V call is TRBV2, the J call TRBJ2-7; 7 bases fit TRBD1. J lost 0 bases, V lost 5 bases, and 4 bases had no gene match. This CDR3 comprises 14 residues. Germline CDR1 is SNHLY and CDR2 is FYNNEI. The CDR3 sequence is CASSRTGASYEQYF. The CDR3, as DNA: TGTGCCAGCAGTCGGACAGGAGCCTCCTACGAGCAGTACTTC.